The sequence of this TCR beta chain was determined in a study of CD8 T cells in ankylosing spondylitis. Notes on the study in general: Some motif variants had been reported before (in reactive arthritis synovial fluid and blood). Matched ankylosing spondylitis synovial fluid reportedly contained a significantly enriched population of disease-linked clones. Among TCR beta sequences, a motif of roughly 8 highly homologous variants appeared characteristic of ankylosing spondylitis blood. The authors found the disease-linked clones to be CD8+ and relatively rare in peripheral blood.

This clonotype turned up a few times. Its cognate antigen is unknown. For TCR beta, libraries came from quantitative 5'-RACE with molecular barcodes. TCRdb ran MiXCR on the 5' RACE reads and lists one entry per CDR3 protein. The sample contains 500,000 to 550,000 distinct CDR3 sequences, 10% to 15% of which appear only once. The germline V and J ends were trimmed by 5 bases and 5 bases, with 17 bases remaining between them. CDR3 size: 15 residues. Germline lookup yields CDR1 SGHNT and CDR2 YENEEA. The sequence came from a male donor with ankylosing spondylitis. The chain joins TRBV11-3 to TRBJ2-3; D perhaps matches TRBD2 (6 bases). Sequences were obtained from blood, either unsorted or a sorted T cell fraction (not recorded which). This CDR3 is CASSPQGLLRDTQYF. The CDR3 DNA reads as TGTGCCAGCAGCCCCCAGGGACTGCTTCGAGATACGCAGTATTTT.